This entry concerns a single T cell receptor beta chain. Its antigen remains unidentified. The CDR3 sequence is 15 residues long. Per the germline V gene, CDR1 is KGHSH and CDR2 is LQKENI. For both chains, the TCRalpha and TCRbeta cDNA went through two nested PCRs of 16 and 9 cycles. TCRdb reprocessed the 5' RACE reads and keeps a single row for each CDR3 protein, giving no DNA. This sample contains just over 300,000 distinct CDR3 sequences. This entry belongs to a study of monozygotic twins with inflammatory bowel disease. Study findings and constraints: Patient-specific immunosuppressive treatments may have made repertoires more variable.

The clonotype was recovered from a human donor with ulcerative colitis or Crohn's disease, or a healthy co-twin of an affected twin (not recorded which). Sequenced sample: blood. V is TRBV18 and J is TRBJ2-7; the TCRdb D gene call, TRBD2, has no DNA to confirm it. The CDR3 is CASSPRTSGRYEQYF. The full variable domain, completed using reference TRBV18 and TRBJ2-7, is NAGVMQNPRHLVRRRGQEARLRCSPMKGHSHVYWYRQLPEEGLKFMVYLQKENIIDESGMPKERFSAEFPKEGPSILRIQQVVRGDSAAYFCASSPRTSGRYEQYFGPGTRLTVT.